What follows is one T cell receptor (beta chain) and its context. Other DNA sequences from this sample encode an identical CDR3 as well. The sample belongs to a study of blood T cell repertoires in COVID-19. Profiling relied on immunoSEQ multiplex PCR, and the TCRdb table lists in-frame clones only, not all of them. The table records roughly 120,000 clones, approximately 80% of them present only once. This TCR derives from a woman between 35 and 50 years old with acute or convalescent COVID-19. What was sequenced was peripheral blood.

CDR3 in amino acids: CAISETDQPQHF. The CDR3 coding sequence is TGTGCCATCAGTGAGACAGATCAGCCCCAGCATTTT. V is TRBV10-3 and J is TRBJ1-5; no firm D call. Germline V gene sequence: CDR1 ENHRY, CDR2 SYGVKD. The CDR3 is 12 amino acids. Trimming cost V 2 bases and J 5 bases, with 4 bases left between them.